This T cell receptor (beta chain) is drawn from a study of T cell responses to AZD1222 COVID-19 vaccine. The CDR3 runs to 15 residues. Per germline, CDR1 SGHRS and CDR2 YFSETQ. V was cut by 1 base and J by 2 bases, with 12 bases left in between. TCRdb's copy holds only in-frame clones and misses some; the assay was immunoSEQ multiplex PCR. The data show over 75,000 clones, under 90% seen once. Remarks on this clone: Its antigen is currently unknown.

The study's findings and limits: White British ancestry dominated among donors, who included more females, and clonal diversity was possibly underestimated.

The starting material was peripheral blood, obtained on day 0 of AZD1222 vaccination. The V call is TRBV5-1, the J call TRBJ1-2; weak D call: TRBD1 (5 bases). The origin of this receptor is an adult in good health. The CDR3 loop reads CASSLSGKGNYGYTF. CDR3 sequence (DNA): TGCGCCAGCAGCTTGTCAGGGAAAGGGAACTATGGCTACACCTTC.